This is a list of T cell receptor beta chains from one sample in a study of Ad26.COV2.S vaccination and SARS-CoV-2 variants. Clones were sequenced by immunoSEQ multiplex PCR, and TCRdb holds only the in-frame ones, with some missing. The sample lists about half a million clones; about 88% were seen once. This material consisted of peripheral blood, taken in a trial of Ad26.COV2.S vaccine versus placebo. The receptors here all came from a person aged 18-65 years who received the Ad26.COV2.S COVID-19 vaccine or a placebo. CDR3s include the opening cysteine and the closing phenylalanine or tryptophan. D genes are given only for firm matches. Some rows have no size entry. The others give once, few or many, or a class for an expanded clone.

d_call j_call clone_size v_call cdr3_aa cdr3_nt
NA TRBJ1-1 NA TRBV9 CASSVVPVGMNTEAFF TGTGCCAGCAGCGTAGTGCCAGTTGGAATGAACACTGAAGCTTTCTTT
NA TRBJ1-2 NA TRBV7-2 CASSSPILGGYTF TGTGCCAGCAGCTCTCCCATTCTAGGGGGCTACACCTTC
NA TRBJ1-1 once TRBV12-3/TRBV12-4 CASRSLWGWGAFF TGTGCCAGCAGAAGCTTGTGGGGGTGGGGAGCTTTCTTT
TRBD1 TRBJ2-4 NA TRBV3-1/TRBV3-2 CASSQRGQQRNIQYF TGTGCCAGCAGCCAAAGGGGACAGCAAAGAAACATTCAGTACTTC
NA TRBJ2-5 NA TRBV29-1 CSGETSGQETQYF TGCAGCGGGGAGACTAGTGGGCAAGAGACCCAGTACTTC
NA TRBJ2-3 NA TRBV6-5 CASSLSGAVTDTQYF TGTGCCAGCAGCCTTTCGGGGGCAGTCACAGATACGCAGTATTTT
TRBD1 TRBJ1-2 NA TRBV30 CAWSKDRGTGGYTF TGTGCCTGGAGTAAGGACAGGGGGACAGGTGGCTACACCTTC
TRBD2 TRBJ2-1 NA TRBV9 CASSEGLASYNEQFF TGTGCCAGCAGCGAGGGACTAGCGTCCTACAATGAGCAGTTCTTC
NA TRBJ2-1 NA TRBV7-3 CASSLTGDLYNEQFF TGTGCCAGCAGCTTAACGGGGGACTTGTACAATGAGCAGTTCTTC
NA TRBJ1-6 NA TRBV2 CASISYNSPLHF TGTGCCAGCATTAGCTATAATTCACCCCTCCACTTT
TRBD1 TRBJ1-2 NA TRBV11-2 CASSFSFPGTAYGYTF TGTGCCAGCAGCTTTTCATTCCCCGGGACAGCTTATGGCTACACCTTC
NA TRBJ1-5 NA TRBV30 CAWSVTDNQPQHF TGTGCCTGGAGTGTAACAGACAATCAGCCCCAGCATTTT
TRBD1 TRBJ2-3 NA TRBV6-5 CASSRARGQADTQYF TGTGCCAGCAGTCGAGCCAGGGGGCAGGCAGATACGCAGTATTTT
TRBD1 TRBJ1-2 NA TRBV19 CASTGQGVWYGYTF TGTGCCAGTACCGGACAGGGCGTGTGGTATGGCTACACCTTC
NA TRBJ2-1 NA TRBV11-3 CASSGQYNEQFF TGTGCCAGCAGCGGACAGTACAATGAGCAGTTCTTC
NA TRBJ1-1 NA TRBV12-3/TRBV12-4 CASSIGQTIAFF TGTGCCAGCAGTATAGGACAGACTATAGCTTTCTTT
TRBD2 TRBJ2-3 NA TRBV19 CASSGSRGGHGDTQYF TGTGCCAGTTCGGGATCCCGGGGGGGACATGGAGATACGCAGTATTTT
NA TRBJ2-7 NA TRBV5-1 CASSLEAGTWSYEQYF TGCGCCAGCAGCTTGGAGGCGGGGACATGGTCCTACGAGCAGTACTTC
NA TRBJ1-5 NA TRBV7-3 CASSRSVDAPQHF TGTGCCAGCAGCCGAAGCGTGGATGCGCCCCAGCATTTT
TRBD1 TRBJ2-3 NA TRBV28 CASNILGQGESTDTQYF TGTGCCAGCAATATCCTTGGACAGGGAGAATCCACAGATACGCAGTATTTT
TRBD2 TRBJ2-3 NA TRBV6-2/TRBV6-3 CASRPSGLAADTQYF TGTGCCAGCAGACCTTCGGGACTAGCAGCAGATACGCAGTATTTT
TRBD1 TRBJ1-2 NA TRBV15 CATSRRQGEGGYTF TGTGCCACCAGCAGGCGACAGGGGGAGGGCGGCTACACCTTC
NA TRBJ2-6 NA TRBV28 CALGGRGESGANVLTF TGTGCCCTAGGGGGCAGGGGGGAATCTGGGGCCAACGTCCTGACTTTC
NA TRBJ1-2 NA TRBV6-5 CASSYTLRATGYTF TGTGCCAGCAGTTACACCCTCAGGGCTACCGGCTACACCTTC
NA TRBJ1-1 NA TRBV29-1 CSATNGIPGNTEAFF TGCAGCGCTACGAACGGGATACCCGGGAACACTGAAGCTTTCTTT
TRBD2 TRBJ2-1 NA TRBV5-4 CASSAGLAGLASEQFF TGTGCCAGCAGCGCGGGACTAGCGGGGTTGGCGAGTGAGCAGTTCTTC
NA TRBJ2-1 NA TRBV6-6 CATAIGPNHNEQFF TGTGCCACCGCTATCGGCCCGAACCACAATGAGCAGTTCTTC
NA TRBJ1-1 NA TRBV19 CASSEDGRAEAFF TGTGCCAGTAGCGAGGACGGACGCGCAGAAGCTTTCTTT
TRBD2 TRBJ2-1 once TRBV9 CASSAPGTSQGGAEQFF TGTGCCAGCAGCGCTCCCGGGACTAGCCAAGGGGGCGCGGAGCAGTTCTTC
TRBD2 TRBJ2-5 NA TRBV24-1 CATSVGGDRETQYF TGTGCCACCAGTGTTGGGGGGGATCGGGAGACCCAGTACTTC
NA TRBJ2-1 NA TRBV29-1 CSVKGLSNEQFF TGCAGCGTGAAAGGGTTGTCCAATGAGCAGTTCTTC
NA TRBJ2-5 NA TRBV6-5 CALSGWSKETQYF TGTGCCTTATCAGGGTGGAGCAAAGAGACCCAGTACTTC
NA TRBJ2-3 once TRBV7-6 CASSLAGGGIGDTQYF TGTGCCAGCAGCTTAGCGGGCGGCGGGATAGGAGATACGCAGTATTTT
TRBD1 TRBJ1-1 NA TRBV2 CASSAERQGTEAFF TGTGCCAGCAGTGCCGAACGACAGGGCACTGAAGCTTTCTTT
NA TRBJ2-3 NA TRBV28 CASSTVGDTQYF TGTGCCAGCAGTACCGTTGGAGATACGCAGTATTTT
TRBD2 TRBJ2-7 NA TRBV6-5 CASSYVAGGTYEQYF TGTGCCAGCAGTTACGTAGCGGGGGGAACGTACGAGCAGTACTTC
NA TRBJ2-2 NA TRBV3-1/TRBV3-2 CASSRGSNTGELFF TGTGCCAGCAGCCGTGGTTCAAACACCGGGGAGCTGTTTTTT
NA TRBJ2-3 NA TRBV9 CASSPQYKGGTGTDTQYF TGTGCCAGCAGCCCGCAGTATAAGGGGGGCACTGGCACAGATACGCAGTATTTT
TRBD2 TRBJ2-1 NA TRBV5-1 CASSLSSGNEQFF TGCGCCAGCAGCTTATCTAGCGGCAATGAGCAGTTCTTC
NA TRBJ2-5 NA TRBV28 CASSLTVVGGRRETQYF TGTGCCAGCAGTTTAACGGTGGTTGGGGGGCGCCGAGAGACCCAGTACTTC
NA TRBJ1-4 NA TRBV28 CASSSPAFTNEKLFF TGTGCCAGCAGTTCTCCCGCATTTACTAATGAAAAACTGTTTTTT
NA TRBJ2-1 NA TRBV20-1 CSASKTTVEQFF TGCAGTGCTAGTAAAACCACCGTTGAGCAGTTCTTC
NA TRBJ1-5 NA TRBV28 CASSPRQEPQHF TGTGCCAGCAGTCCGCGTCAAGAGCCCCAGCATTTT
TRBD1 TRBJ2-7 NA TRBV5-1 CASSLAGTGPYEQYF TGCGCCAGCAGCTTGGCGGGGACAGGGCCCTACGAGCAGTACTTC
NA TRBJ2-1 NA TRBV5-1 CASSLEGLSVSSYNEQFF TGCGCCAGCAGCTTGGAGGGACTTTCCGTGAGCTCCTACAATGAGCAGTTCTTC
NA TRBJ1-6 once TRBV2 CASIEPRVNSPLHF TGTGCCAGCATCGAACCCAGGGTTAATTCACCCCTCCACTTT